One and the same sample provided the 8 T cell receptor beta chains below, sequenced in a study of T cells and Merkel cell carcinoma outcomes. The data were produced by immunoSEQ multiplex PCR, yet TCRdb's version contains in-frame clones alone and is incomplete. The sample lists about 1,400 clones, roughly 90% occurring once. Input material: tumor tissue from Merkel cell carcinoma. The origin of the receptors is a human donor with Merkel cell carcinoma.

The genes are TRBV2 and TRBJ2-5; D is unresolved. Germline-derived CDR1 and CDR2 are SNHLY and FYNNEI. V was shortened by 5 bases and J by 1 base, with 14 bases between the two germline ends. The CDR3 sequence is 15 residues long. The chain's CDR3 is CASSNGLRSQETQYF. The CDR3 DNA follows: TGTGCCAGCAGTAATGGCCTACGGAGCCAAGAGACCCAGTACTTC.

Details on this clone: Mismatch with germline at one junction end may stem from a read error. The chain uses TRBV7-7 and TRBJ2-2; D is unresolved. The germline V gene encodes CDR1 SSHAT and CDR2 FNYEAQ (reference sequence). This CDR3 has 13 residues. CDR3 nucleotides: TGTGCTAGCAGCTTAGCCCCCACCGGGGAGCTGTTTTTT. Protein product: CASSLAPTGELFF. Drawing the rest from reference TRBV7-7 and TRBJ2-2, the complete variable domain is GAGVSQSPRYKVTKRGQDVTLRCDPISSHATLYWYQQALGQGPEFLTYFNYEAQPDKSGLPSDRFSAERPEGSISTLTIQRTEQRDSAMYRCASSLAPTGELFFGEGSRLTVL.

This sequence joins TRBV10-3 and TRBJ1-4, with D perhaps matching TRBD1 (5 bases). V dropped 2 bases and J dropped 5 bases, with 9 bases sitting between them. The CDR3 loop spans 14 amino acids. Germline V gene sequence: CDR1 ENHRY, CDR2 SYGVKD. This chain's CDR3 is CAISEGGGNEKLFF. CDR3 sequence (DNA): TGTGCCATCAGTGAGGGGGGGGGAAATGAAAAACTGTTTTTT.

This clone occurred once. The chain joins TRBV30 to TRBJ1-4; D uncertain. With 4 bases removed from V and 3 bases from J, the gap between germline ends came to 9 bases. Germline CDR1 and CDR2: GTSNPN and SVGIG (reference sequence). There are 13 residues in the CDR3. The CDR3 coding sequence is TGTGCCTGGATGAGAGTTCCTAATGAAAAACTGTTTTTT. Its protein is CAWMRVPNEKLFF.

The V gene is TRBV7-3, the J gene TRBJ2-1; 7 nucleotides align to TRBD2. Losses at the gene ends were 5 bases for V and 4 bases for J; bases not matched to a gene: 14. Per the germline V gene, CDR1 is SGHTA and CDR2 is FQGTGA. This CDR3 region has 17 residues. CDR3 in DNA: TGTGCCAGCAGCCAAAGTTCGGGGGGTCCCGCTTACAATGAGCAGTTCTTC. Translating gives CASSQSSGGPAYNEQFF.

V gene TRBV6-1 combines with J gene TRBJ1-2; no firm D call. Looked up from germline, CDR1 is MNHNS and CDR2 is SASEGT. The CDR3 runs 11 residues. Trimming pared 5 bases from V and 8 bases from J, leaving 9 bases between. Here the CDR3 DNA reads TGTGCCAGCAGTATCAGTGGCGGCTACACCTTC. This encodes CASSISGGYTF.

A word on this clone: A far larger clone is a single base away, which makes a read error likely. V gene TRBV4-1 combines with J gene TRBJ2-1; TRBD2 aligns across 10 bases. Germline V gene data show CDR1 as MGHRA and CDR2 as YSYEKL. This CDR3 is built from 16 residues. For the CDR3, the DNA is TGCGTCAGTAACCAAGAGTGGAGCGGGGGGGCCCATGAGCAGTTCTTC. Amino acid sequence: CVSNQEWSGGAHEQFF.

This clone has only one observation. V usage is TRBV29-1 and J usage is TRBJ1-6; D gene uncertain. Germline CDR1 SQVTM, CDR2 ANQGSEA. The CDR3 runs to 11 residues. The V and J ends lost 4 bases and 14 bases respectively, with 12 bases between them. CDR3 in DNA: TGCAGCGTTGCCGAGGGCTTGGCCCTCCACTTT. This encodes CSVAEGLALHF.